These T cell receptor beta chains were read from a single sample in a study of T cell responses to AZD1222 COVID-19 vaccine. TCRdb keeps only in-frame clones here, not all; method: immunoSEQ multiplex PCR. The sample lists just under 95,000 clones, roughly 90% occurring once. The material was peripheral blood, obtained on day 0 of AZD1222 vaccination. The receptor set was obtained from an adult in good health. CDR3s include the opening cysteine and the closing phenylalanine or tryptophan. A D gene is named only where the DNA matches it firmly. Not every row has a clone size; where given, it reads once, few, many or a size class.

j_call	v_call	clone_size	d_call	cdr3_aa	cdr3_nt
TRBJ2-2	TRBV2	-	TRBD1	CASRRPGTGIDTGELFF	TGTGCCAGCAGACGTCCCGGGACAGGGATTGACACCGGGGAGCTGTTTTTT
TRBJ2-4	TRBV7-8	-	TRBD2	CASSLEDSSGGYVSAKNIQYF	TGTGCCAGCAGCCTAGAAGATTCTAGCGGGGGCTACGTATCAGCCAAAAACATTCAGTACTTC
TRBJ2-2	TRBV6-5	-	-	CASSSKTGELFF	TGTGCCAGCAGTTCCAAAACCGGGGAGCTGTTTTTT
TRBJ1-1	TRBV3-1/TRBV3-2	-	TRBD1	CASSPPDRANTEAFF	TGTGCCAGCAGCCCCCCGGACAGGGCGAACACTGAAGCTTTCTTT
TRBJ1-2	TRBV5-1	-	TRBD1	CASSLGQALIYGYTF	TGCGCCAGCAGCCTGGGACAGGCCCTAATCTATGGCTACACCTTC
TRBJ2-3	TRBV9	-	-	CASRRTSSDTQYF	TGTGCCAGCAGGCGAACAAGCTCAGATACGCAGTATTTT
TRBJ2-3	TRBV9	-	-	CASSVLPSGDTQYF	TGTGCCAGCAGCGTCCTTCCCTCGGGAGATACGCAGTATTTT
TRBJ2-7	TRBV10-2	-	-	CASSEQADSYEQYF	TGCGCCAGCAGTGAGCAGGCGGACTCCTACGAGCAGTACTTC
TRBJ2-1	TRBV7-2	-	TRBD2	CASSNLAGGRGEQFF	TGTGCCAGCAGCAACCTAGCGGGGGGGCGCGGTGAGCAGTTCTTC
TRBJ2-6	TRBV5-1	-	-	CASSLEGSGANVLTF	TGCGCCAGCAGCTTGGAGGGCTCTGGGGCCAACGTCCTGACTTTC
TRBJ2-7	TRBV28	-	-	CASTHRAGSYEQYF	TGTGCCAGCACTCACCGGGCGGGCTCCTACGAGCAGTACTTC
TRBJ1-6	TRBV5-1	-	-	CASSLLRRGEAGNSPLHF	TGCGCCAGCAGCTTGCTGAGACGGGGAGAAGCGGGTAATTCACCCCTCCACTTT
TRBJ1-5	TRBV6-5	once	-	CASSRGNQPQHF	TGTGCCAGCAGTAGAGGCAATCAGCCCCAGCATTTT
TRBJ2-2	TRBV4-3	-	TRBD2	CASSQDRGVVGTGELFF	TGCGCCAGCAGCCAAGACCGGGGGGTGGTAGGCACCGGGGAGCTGTTTTTT
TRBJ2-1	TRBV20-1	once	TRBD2	CSASFQAGGLLYNEQFF	TGCAGTGCTAGTTTTCAAGCGGGGGGATTACTCTACAATGAGCAGTTCTTC
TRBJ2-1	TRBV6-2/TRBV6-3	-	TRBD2	CASSYKGLGWQFF	TGTGCCAGCAGCTATAAAGGACTAGGCTGGCAGTTCTTC
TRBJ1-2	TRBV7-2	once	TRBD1	CASSLGGQGALIGYTF	TGTGCCAGCAGCTTAGGGGGACAGGGTGCCCTTATTGGCTACACCTTC
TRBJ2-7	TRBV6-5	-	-	CASSWVTGSYEQYF	TGTGCCAGCAGCTGGGTTACGGGCTCCTACGAGCAGTACTTC
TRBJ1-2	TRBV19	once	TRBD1	CASSIFPTGMSNGYTF	TGTGCCAGTAGTATCTTCCCGACAGGGATGAGCAATGGCTACACCTTC
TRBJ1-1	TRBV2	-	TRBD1	CASQTGTYTEAFF	TGTGCCAGCCAGACAGGGACCTACACTGAAGCTTTCTTT
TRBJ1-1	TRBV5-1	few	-	CASSLTGWGDTEAFF	TGCGCCAGCAGCCTGACCGGGTGGGGCGACACTGAAGCTTTCTTT
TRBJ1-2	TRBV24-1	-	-	CATSDPLGANYGYTF	TGTGCCACCAGTGATCCTCTCGGAGCTAACTATGGCTACACCTTC
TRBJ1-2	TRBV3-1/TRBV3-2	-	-	CASSQGGGPLGYTF	TGTGCCAGCAGCCAAGGGGGAGGCCCCTTGGGCTACACCTTC
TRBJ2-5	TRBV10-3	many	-	CAISEPEGPRQTQYF	TGTGCCATCAGTGAACCTGAGGGGCCAAGACAGACCCAGTACTTC
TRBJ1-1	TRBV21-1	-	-	CANSGGSSRLMVEAFF	TGTGCCAACTCAGGGGGCTCCAGCAGACTGATGGTGGAAGCTTTCTTT
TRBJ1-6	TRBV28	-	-	CASSLAGTVYNSPLHF	TGTGCCAGCAGTTTAGCCGGCACAGTCTATAATTCACCCCTCCACTTT
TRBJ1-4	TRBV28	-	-	CASSLFGQFEKLFF	TGTGCCAGCAGCTTATTTGGACAGTTTGAAAAACTGTTTTTT
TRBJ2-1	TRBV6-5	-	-	CASSRFDEQFF	TGTGCCAGCAGTCGTTTTGATGAGCAGTTCTTC
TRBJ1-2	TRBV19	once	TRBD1	CASSIDGTGVFGYTF	TGTGCCAGTAGTATAGACGGGACAGGGGTCTTCGGCTACACCTTC
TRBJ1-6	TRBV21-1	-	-	CASGESSYNSPLHF	TGTGCCAGCGGGGAGAGCTCCTATAATTCACCCCTCCACTTT
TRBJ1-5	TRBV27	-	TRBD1	CASGRQTGGPQHF	TGTGCCAGCGGGAGGCAAACAGGGGGGCCCCAGCATTTT
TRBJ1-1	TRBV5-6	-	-	CASSSRGYVTEAFF	TGTGCCAGCAGCTCCAGGGGATATGTCACTGAAGCTTTCTTT
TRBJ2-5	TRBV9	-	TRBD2	CASSGLAVETQYF	TGTGCCAGCAGCGGACTAGCGGTGGAGACCCAGTACTTC
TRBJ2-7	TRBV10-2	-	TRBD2	CATHTSGGGGEQYF	TGCGCCACGCACACCAGCGGGGGGGGTGGCGAGCAGTACTTC
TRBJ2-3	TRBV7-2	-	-	CASSFNRGSYTDTQYF	TGTGCCAGCAGCTTTAACAGAGGCTCCTACACAGATACGCAGTATTTT
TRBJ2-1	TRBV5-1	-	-	CASSLVGGHEQFF	TGCGCCAGCAGCTTGGTCGGGGGGCATGAGCAGTTCTTC
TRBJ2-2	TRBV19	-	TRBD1	CASSVTGGGGELFF	TGTGCCAGTAGTGTAACAGGGGGCGGCGGGGAGCTGTTTTTT
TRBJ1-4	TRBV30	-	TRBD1	CAWNQDRPEKLFF	TGTGCCTGGAATCAGGACAGGCCTGAAAAACTGTTTTTT
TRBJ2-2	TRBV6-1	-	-	CASSERWTGGDTGELFF	TGTGCCAGCAGTGAAAGGTGGACCGGGGGCGACACCGGGGAGCTGTTTTTT
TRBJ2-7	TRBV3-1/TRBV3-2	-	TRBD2	CASSQDPGTSSYEQYF	TGTGCCAGCAGCCAGGACCCCGGGACTAGCAGCTACGAGCAGTACTTC
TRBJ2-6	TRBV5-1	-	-	CASSLLATSASGANVLTF	TGCGCCAGCAGCTTGCTAGCCACTTCTGCCTCTGGGGCCAACGTCCTGACTTTC
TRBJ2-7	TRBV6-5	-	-	CASSSSGMWEQYF	TGTGCCAGCAGTTCCTCGGGGATGTGGGAGCAGTACTTC
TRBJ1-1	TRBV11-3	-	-	CASSSGQTMNTEAFF	TGTGCCAGCAGCTCCGGACAGACCATGAACACTGAAGCTTTCTTT
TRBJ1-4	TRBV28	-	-	CASSKREKLFF	TGTGCCAGCTCAAAACGTGAAAAACTGTTTTTT
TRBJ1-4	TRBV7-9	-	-	CASSLDGGEKLFF	TGTGCCAGCAGCTTAGATGGGGGAGAAAAACTGTTTTTT
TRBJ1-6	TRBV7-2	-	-	CASSLEVGASSPLHF	TGTGCCAGCAGCTTAGAGGTGGGGGCAAGTTCACCCCTCCACTTT
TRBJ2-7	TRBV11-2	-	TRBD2	CASSLGGGGASYEQYF	TGTGCCAGCAGCTTAGGCGGCGGGGGGGCGTCCTACGAGCAGTACTTC
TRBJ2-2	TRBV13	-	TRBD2	CASSFIRGLANTGELFF	TGTGCCAGCAGCTTCATCAGGGGACTAGCGAACACCGGGGAGCTGTTTTTT
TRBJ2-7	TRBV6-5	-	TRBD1	CAGGQEWYEQYF	TGTGCCGGAGGACAGGAGTGGTACGAGCAGTACTTC
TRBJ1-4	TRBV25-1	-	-	CASSLGGSGEKLFF	TGTGCCAGCAGCCTAGGAGGTTCGGGTGAAAAACTGTTTTTT
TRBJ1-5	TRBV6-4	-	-	CASSERGGGNQPQHF	TGTGCCAGCAGTGAAAGGGGAGGTGGCAATCAGCCCCAGCATTTT
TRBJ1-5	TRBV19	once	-	CASSIRSGFNQPQHF	TGTGCCAGTAGTATAAGGTCGGGGTTCAATCAGCCCCAGCATTTT
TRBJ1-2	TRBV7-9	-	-	CASSLALDQGGYTF	TGTGCCAGCAGCTTAGCCCTTGACCAGGGGGGCTACACCTTC
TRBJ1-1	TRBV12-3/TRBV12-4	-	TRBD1	CASSRQGATEAFF	TGTGCCAGCAGCCGACAGGGGGCCACTGAAGCTTTCTTT
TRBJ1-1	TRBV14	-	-	CASSLKLRGTEAFF	TGTGCCAGCAGCCTTAAGCTCAGGGGCACTGAAGCTTTCTTT
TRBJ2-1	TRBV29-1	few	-	CSEGTGQGEQFF	TGCAGCGAAGGGACTGGCCAGGGGGAGCAGTTCTTC
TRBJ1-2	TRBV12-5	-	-	CASGLVDRYTF	TGTGCTAGTGGTTTGGTTGATAGGTACACCTTC
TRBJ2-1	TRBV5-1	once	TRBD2	CASRRVSGGAPNEQFF	TGCGCCAGCAGGAGAGTTAGCGGGGGGGCCCCAAATGAGCAGTTCTTC
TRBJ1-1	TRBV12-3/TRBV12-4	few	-	CASTGVRNTEAFF	TGTGCCAGCACAGGGGTCCGGAACACTGAAGCTTTCTTT